The 32 T cell receptor beta chains below were found in one sample sequenced in a study of T-cell reconstitution after alpha-beta-depleted transplantation in children. Unique molecular identifiers were built into the TCRbeta library. TCRdb independently ran MiXCR on the PCR reads; one entry per CDR3 protein. Of hundreds of thousands of distinct CDR3 sequences in the sample, 13% were seen once. The source was PBMCs, mostly from graft donor cells, collected 360 days after TCRalphabeta/CD19-depleted stem cell transplant. The receptors derive from a male patient younger than 18 who had a stem cell transplant for acute myeloid leukemia, so the T cells may come from the graft donor.

The chain is built from TRBV24-1 and TRBJ2-3; 9 nucleotides align to TRBD1. Trimming took 4 bases from V and 2 from J; bases not matched to a gene: 6. Germline V lookup: CDR1 KGHDR, CDR2 SFDVKD. CDR3 length: 16 amino acids. CDR3 loop: CATSDHRTGVTDTQYF. The CDR3 DNA is TGTGCCACCAGTGACCATCGGACAGGGGTCACAGATACGCAGTATTTT.

Ten or more counts support this clonotype. The gene calls are TRBV20-1 and TRBJ2-1; D uncertain. Germline V gene data show CDR1 as DFQATT and CDR2 as SNEGSKA (reference sequence). The CDR3 has 12 amino acids. V gave up 1 base and J gave up 6 bases, with 7 bases separating them. As DNA, the CDR3 is TGCAGTGCTAGAGGGGTCGGCAATGAGCAGTTCTTC. Its translation: CSARGVGNEQFF.

The table lists this clonotype with a few counts. This chain connects TRBV7-9 to TRBJ2-2, with no clear D. The germline CDR1 and CDR2 sequences are SEHNR and FQNEAQ (reference sequence). This CDR3 spans 13 amino acids. Trimming left V 5 bases short and J 6 bases short, with 10 bases between. Here the CDR3 reads CASSKIVAGELFF. The CDR3 DNA sequence: TGTGCCAGCAGCAAGATAGTAGCCGGGGAGCTGTTTTTT. The full variable domain, its missing parts supplied by reference TRBV7-9 and TRBJ2-2, is DTGVSQNPRHKITKRGQNVTFRCDPISEHNRLYWYRQTLGQGPEFLTYFQNEAQLEKSRLLSDRFSAERPKGSFSTLEIQRTEQGDSAMYLCASSKIVAGELFFGEGSRLTVL.

J is TRBJ2-1 and V is TRBV5-1; 12 bases align to TRBD2. This CDR3 has 17 amino acids. Germline trimming cut 0 bases from V and 12 bases from J; bases unmatched to any gene: 13. Germline CDR1 SGHRS, CDR2 YFSETQ. The CDR3 protein is CASSLGTSGTHGNGQFF. Here the CDR3 DNA reads TGCGCCAGCAGCTTGGGGACTAGCGGGACTCATGGAAACGGGCAGTTCTTC.

This clonotype was recorded many times. V usage is TRBV29-1 and J usage is TRBJ2-6, with D uncertain. V shed 3 bases and J shed 1 base, with 13 bases lying between them. The CDR3 covers 16 residues. Germline V CDR1 and CDR2: SQVTM, ANQGSEA. The chain's CDR3 is CSVDKVSVSGANVLTF. CDR3 DNA sequence: TGCAGCGTTGATAAGGTGTCAGTTTCTGGGGCCAACGTCCTGACTTTC.

This clonotype was recorded at least ten times. This chain uses TRBV4-1 with TRBJ2-1; 7 bases agree with TRBD2. The CDR3 covers 15 residues. V lost 2 bases and J lost 7; bases outside the gene matches: 8. Germline CDR1 and CDR2: MGHRA and YSYEKL. The CDR3 is CASSQSGIEENEQFF. The DNA for the CDR3 is TGCGCCAGCAGCCAAAGCGGGATAGAGGAGAATGAGCAGTTCTTC.

This clonotype has just a few counts. This chain joins TRBV5-6 and TRBJ1-4; 10 bases agree with TRBD1. The CDR3 has 17 amino acids. The trim removed 5 bases at V and 3 bases at J, leaving 10 bases unmatched. Germline CDR1 reads SGHDT; CDR2 reads YYEEEE. In DNA, the CDR3 is TGTGCCAGCAGGCCGGGACAGGGGATTTTGGCTAATGAAAAACTGTTTTTT. The encoded protein is CASRPGQGILANEKLFF.

This clonotype came up a few times. CDR3 nucleotides: TGTGCCAGCAGCCTTCGAACACTAGCGGGAGTTATGGAGACCCAGTACTTC. Translated: CASSLRTLAGVMETQYF. The gene calls are TRBV7-6 and TRBJ2-5; 11 nucleotides agree with TRBD2. CDR3 length: 17 residues. Germline V gene sequence: CDR1 SGHVS, CDR2 FNYEAQ. V trimming: 5 bases; J trimming: 5 bases; junction bases outside the gene matches: 13. Looking up the rest from reference TRBV7-6 and TRBJ2-5 gives the full variable domain: GAGVSQSPRYKVTKRGQDVALRCDPISGHVSLYWYRQALGQGPEFLTYFNYEAQQDKSGLPNDRFSAERPEGSISTLTIQRTEQRDSAMYRCASSLRTLAGVMETQYFGPGTRLLVL.

CDR3 loop: CASSALTGYSNQPQHF. The CDR3 bases are TGTGCCAGCAGTGCCTTGACAGGGTATAGCAATCAGCCCCAGCATTTT. The J gene is TRBJ1-5, the V gene TRBV28; 7 nucleotides line up with TRBD1. The CDR3 length is 16 residues. The trim removed 5 bases at V and 0 bases at J, leaving 7 bases unmatched. Germline V CDR1 and CDR2: MDHEN, SYDVKM.

V and J are TRBV10-3 and TRBJ2-1; TRBD2 is a possible D gene (5 bases). CDR1 is ENHRY and CDR2 is SYGVKD in the germline V gene. The CDR3 runs to 15 residues. V shed 3 bases and J shed 0 bases, with 9 bases lying between them. As DNA, the CDR3 is TGTGCCATCAGTGAACCTAGCCGCTCCTACAATGAGCAGTTCTTC. Translated, it gives CAISEPSRSYNEQFF.

This clonotype occurred many times. The chain carries TRBV11-2 and TRBJ2-7; the D gene is possibly TRBD1 (5 bases). The length of the CDR3 is 15 residues. V was pared by 0 bases and J by 4 bases, with 13 bases between. In germline, CDR1 is SGHAT, CDR2 FQNNGV. In DNA form, the CDR3 reads TGTGCCAGCAGCTTAGAGATAGGGGTGGATTACGAGCAGTACTTC. It yields the protein CASSLEIGVDYEQYF.

The chain uses TRBV5-5 and TRBJ2-3, with 8 bases that match TRBD2. CDR3 length: 15 amino acids. Germline CDR1 reads SGHKS; CDR2 reads YYEKEE (reference sequence). With 3 bases clipped from V and 1 base from J, the junction kept 4 bases outside the gene matches. The CDR3 sequence is CASSSGGPGTDTQYF. The CDR3, as DNA: TGTGCCAGCAGCTCGGGAGGGCCGGGCACAGATACGCAGTATTTT.

This chain joins TRBV29-1 and TRBJ2-7; 8 bases fit TRBD2. The CDR3 covers 14 residues. Germline CDR1 is SQVTM and CDR2 is ANQGSEA. V shed 4 bases and J 0 bases; nucleotides not matched to a gene: 5. The CDR3 loop is CSVVLAGSSYEQYF. The DNA of the CDR3 is TGCAGCGTTGTGCTAGCGGGCAGCTCCTACGAGCAGTACTTC.

This sequence joins TRBV7-6 and TRBJ2-1; 12 bases fit TRBD2. The CDR3 length is 13 residues. V was pared by 1 base and J by 14 bases, with 3 bases of the junction left unmatched. Germline V gene sequence: CDR1 SGHVS, CDR2 FNYEAQ. The CDR3 protein is CASSLGLAGEEFF. DNA for the CDR3: TGTGCCAGCAGCTTAGGACTAGCGGGAGAGGAGTTCTTC.

This clonotype was counted only a few times. This chain uses TRBV5-1 with TRBJ2-7, with 8 bases that match TRBD1. The CDR3 loop spans 14 amino acids. The V and J ends lost 3 bases and 2 bases, in that order; junction bases with no gene match: 4. Per the germline V gene, CDR1 is SGHRS and CDR2 is YFSETQ. In DNA, the CDR3 is TGCGCCAGCAGCTGGGACAGGCTCACCTACGAGCAGTACTTC. Protein sequence: CASSWDRLTYEQYF.

This clonotype was seen repeatedly, ten times or more. The V call is TRBV5-4, the J call TRBJ2-3; 9 bases are a match to TRBD2. Germline values: CDR1 SGHNT, CDR2 YYREEE (reference sequence). CDR3 length: 15 residues. V was pared by 4 bases and J by 0 bases, with 3 bases of the junction left unmatched. The CDR3, as DNA: TGTGCCAGCAGCCGTACTAGCGGGAGCACAGATACGCAGTATTTT. Translated, it gives CASSRTSGSTDTQYF.

The chain employs TRBV4-2 and TRBJ2-1; 8 bases align to TRBD2. The CDR3 has 18 amino acids. V lost 0 bases and J lost 0; bases outside the gene matches: 7. In germline, CDR1 is LGHNA, CDR2 YNFKEQ. The CDR3 sequence: CASSQEGASGSSYNEQFF. The CDR3 bases are TGTGCCAGCAGCCAAGAAGGAGCGAGCGGGAGCTCCTACAATGAGCAGTTCTTC.

The gene calls are TRBV6-2 or TRBV6-3 and TRBJ2-1, with D possibly called TRBD1 or TRBD2 (5 bases each). This CDR3 comprises 16 residues. Germline values: CDR1 MNHEY, CDR2 SVGEGT. The V and J ends lost 0 bases and 3 bases respectively, with 12 bases between them. CDR3 loop: CASSYSTGQIYNEQFF. Written as DNA, the CDR3 is TGTGCCAGCAGTTACTCGACGGGGCAAATCTACAATGAGCAGTTCTTC.

The gene calls are TRBV5-1 and TRBJ2-5, with unresolved D. CDR1 is SGHRS, CDR2 YFSETQ, per germline. The CDR3 contains 12 residues. V lost 5 bases to trimming and J lost 0 bases, with 5 bases between them. The CDR3 region is CASSFNQETQYF. The CDR3 DNA sequence: TGCGCCAGCAGTTTTAACCAAGAGACCCAGTACTTC.

DNA for the CDR3: TGTGCCAGCAGTGGGGTCCCCGGCCTCTACGAGCAGTACTTC. Protein product: CASSGVPGLYEQYF. The chain has TRBV25-1 and TRBJ2-7, with no clear D. Germline loops: CDR1 MGHDK, CDR2 SYGVNS. Trimming pared 4 bases from V and 3 bases from J, leaving 13 bases between. CDR3 length: 14 amino acids.

V is TRBV20-1 and J is TRBJ1-1; D ambiguous. Between the trimmed V and J ends, which lost 1 base and 1 base, there was a span of 16 bases. Germline V gene lookup returns CDR1 DFQATT and CDR2 SNEGSKA (reference sequence). The CDR3 length is 16 residues. DNA for the CDR3: TGCAGTGCTAGAGGCGCGAGGAGGGAGCGGAACACTGAAGCTTTCTTT. Its translation is CSARGARRERNTEAFF.

This clonotype was detected many times. The chain links TRBV12-3 or TRBV12-4 to TRBJ2-7; possibly TRBD1 or TRBD2 for D (7 bases each). V lost 6 bases, J lost 2 bases, and 20 bases lay in between. The CDR3 extends over 16 amino acids. The CDR3 coding sequence is TGTGCCAGCAGCCCCAGGGGGGGACTATCAACCTACGAGCAGTACTTC. Its translation: CASSPRGGLSTYEQYF.

This chain uses TRBV7-6 with TRBJ2-7; 10 positions match TRBD2. The CDR3 has 17 amino acids. The V and J ends lost 0 bases and 2 bases, in that order; junction bases with no gene match: 7. Per germline, CDR1 SGHVS and CDR2 FNYEAQ. The CDR3 DNA reads TGTGCCAGCAGCTTAGCCCTCACTAGCGGGGTGCCCTACGAGCAGTACTTC. It yields the protein CASSLALTSGVPYEQYF.

J is TRBJ2-1 and V is TRBV28; a possible D gene is TRBD2 (5 bases). The V end lost 1 base, the J end lost 3 bases, and 19 bases lay between the germline ends. This CDR3 region has 18 residues. Germline values: CDR1 MDHEN, CDR2 SYDVKM. The CDR3, as DNA: TGTGCCAGCAGTTTATTGGACGGTCTGGGAGCGGACTACAATGAGCAGTTCTTC. Translated: CASSLLDGLGADYNEQFF.

In its sample, this clonotype was seen many times. V and J are TRBV20-1 and TRBJ2-1, with D unclear. There are 12 residues in the CDR3. Per the germline V gene, CDR1 is DFQATT and CDR2 is SNEGSKA (reference sequence). Trimming took off 0 bases at V and 8 bases at J, with 8 bases between the two ends. The CDR3 here is CSARDRAYEQFF. The CDR3 DNA sequence: TGCAGTGCTAGAGATAGGGCATATGAGCAGTTCTTC.

In this sample, this clonotype turned up a few times. The CDR3 reads CASSITGGDSETQYF. The CDR3 bases are TGTGCCAGCAGCATTACAGGGGGCGATTCAGAGACCCAGTACTTC. The rearrangement uses TRBV11-3 and TRBJ2-5; 9 positions agree with TRBD1. The CDR3 is 15 amino acids. J lost 4 bases, V lost 5 bases, and 8 bases had no gene match. Germline CDR1 SGHNT, CDR2 YENEEA. The variable domain in full, completed from reference TRBV11-3 and TRBJ2-5, reads EAGVVQSPRYKIIEKKQPVAFWCNPISGHNTLYWYLQNLGQGPELLIRYENEEAVDDSQLPKDRFSAERLKGVDSTLKIQPAELGDSAVYLCASSITGGDSETQYFGPGTRLLVL.

This clonotype was detected ten times or more. The chain has TRBV5-1 and TRBJ2-2, with a tentative D call TRBD1 (5 bases). V gave up 6 bases and J gave up 6 bases, with 15 bases separating them. There are 14 residues in the CDR3. Germline CDR1 SGHRS, CDR2 YFSETQ. In nucleotides, the CDR3 is TGCGCCAGCACGCCCACCCTCAGGGCCGGGGAGCTGTTTTTT. Its translation is CASTPTLRAGELFF.

This clonotype appeared a few times. The rearrangement joins TRBV20-1 to TRBJ2-7; the match to TRBD2 covers 9 bases. The CDR3 covers 14 residues. V lost 3 bases and J lost 0; bases outside the gene matches: 3. Germline V CDR1 and CDR2: DFQATT, SNEGSKA (reference sequence). The CDR3 DNA sequence: TGCAGTGCTAGGCGTAGCGGGAGCTCCTACGAGCAGTACTTC. Translating it yields CSARRSGSSYEQYF.

This clonotype was counted only a few times. The chain links TRBV9 to TRBJ2-3, with 7 bases aligning to TRBD1. The V segment lost 3 bases and the J segment 5 bases; nucleotides outside the gene matches: 15. Germline values: CDR1 SGDLS, CDR2 YYNGEE. The CDR3 consists of 17 residues. This chain's CDR3 is CASSAEGAFPVVDTQYF. DNA of the CDR3: TGTGCCAGCAGCGCAGAGGGGGCCTTTCCGGTGGTAGATACGCAGTATTTT.

J is TRBJ2-2 and V is TRBV19; D not resolved. CDR1 LNHDA and CDR2 SQIVND come from the germline V gene (reference sequence). This CDR3 has 14 amino acids. Trimming took 5 bases from V and 6 from J, leaving 13 bases between them. For the CDR3, the DNA is TGTGCCAGTAGTCCTCCCCGGTTTGCCGGGGAGCTGTTTTTT. The encoded protein is CASSPPRFAGELFF.

There are many counts of this clonotype. The V and J genes are TRBV7-2 and TRBJ2-2; D not resolved. V lost 6 bases, J lost 8 bases, and 16 bases lay in between. Germline-derived CDR1 and CDR2 are SGHTA and FQGNSA. The CDR3 has 14 amino acids. The CDR3 sequence is CASSLVNQAGELFF. CDR3 DNA: TGTGCCAGCAGTCTCGTGAATCAGGCGGGGGAGCTGTTTTTT.

This clonotype was found many times. The J gene is TRBJ2-5, the V gene TRBV29-1; perhaps TRBD2 as D (5 bases). Between the trimmed V and J ends, which lost 7 bases and 2 bases, there was a span of 11 bases. Germline loops: CDR1 SQVTM, CDR2 ANQGSEA. CDR3 length: 12 amino acids. CDR3 loop: CSAGLRQETQYF. The DNA for the CDR3 is TGCAGCGCCGGACTTCGGCAAGAGACCCAGTACTTC.